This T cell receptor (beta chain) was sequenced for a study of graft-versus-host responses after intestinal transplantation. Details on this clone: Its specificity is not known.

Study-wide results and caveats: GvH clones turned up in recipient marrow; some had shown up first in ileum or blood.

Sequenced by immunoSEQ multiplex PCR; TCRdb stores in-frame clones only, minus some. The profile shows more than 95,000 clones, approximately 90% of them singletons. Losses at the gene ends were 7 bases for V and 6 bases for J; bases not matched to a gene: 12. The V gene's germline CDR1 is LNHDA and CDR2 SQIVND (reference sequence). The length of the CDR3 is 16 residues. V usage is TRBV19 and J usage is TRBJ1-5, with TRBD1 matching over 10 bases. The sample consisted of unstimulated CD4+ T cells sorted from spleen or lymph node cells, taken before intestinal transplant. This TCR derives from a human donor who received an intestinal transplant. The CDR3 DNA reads TGTGCCAGTACCTTCTCCCGGGACAGGGGTCGTCAGCCCCAGCATTTT. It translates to CASTFSRDRGRQPQHF.